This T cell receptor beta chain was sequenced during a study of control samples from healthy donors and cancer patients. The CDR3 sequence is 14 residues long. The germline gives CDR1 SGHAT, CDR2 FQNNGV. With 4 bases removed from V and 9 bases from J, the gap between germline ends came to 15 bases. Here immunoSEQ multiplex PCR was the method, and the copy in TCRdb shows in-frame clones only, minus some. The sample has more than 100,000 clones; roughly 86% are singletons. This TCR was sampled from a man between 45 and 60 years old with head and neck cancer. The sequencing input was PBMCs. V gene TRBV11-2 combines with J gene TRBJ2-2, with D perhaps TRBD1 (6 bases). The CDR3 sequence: CASSSDFRGRELFF. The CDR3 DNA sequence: TGTGCCAGCAGCTCGGATTTCAGGGGCAGGGAGCTGTTTTTT.